This TCR beta chain was sequenced for a study of T cell changes during pregnancy in multiple sclerosis. The length of the CDR3 is 12 residues. Per germline, CDR1 SGHVS and CDR2 FQNEAQ. Trimming stripped 5 bases from V and 7 bases from J, with 11 bases between. The repertoire was sequenced with immunoSEQ multiplex PCR; TCRdb's copy has only in-frame clones and lacks some. Seen here are approximately 13,000 clones, about 93% observed once, and the top ten hold almost 0.3%. The chain is built from TRBV7-8 and TRBJ1-2; the D gene is possibly TRBD1 (5 bases). The origin of this receptor is a female donor with multiple sclerosis, enrolled in a pregnancy study. The specimen was CD4+ T cells from peripheral blood mononuclear cells, collected before pregnancy. CDR3 amino acids: CASSGGGVGYTF. The CDR3 coding sequence is TGTGCCAGCAGCGGCGGGGGGGTTGGCTACACCTTC.